The clone carrying this T cell receptor beta chain came up a few times. Its antigen is unidentified. PBMCs stemmed from roughly 9.4 ml of fresh peripheral blood. Trimming at V came to 6 bases and at J to 1 base, leaving 9 bases not matched to a gene. Germline V gene sequence: CDR1 PRHDT, CDR2 FYEKMQ (reference sequence). This CDR3 region has 16 residues. This entry comes from a study of Graves' ophthalmopathy and Graves' hyperthyroidism. The study's findings and limits: Ophthalmopathy versus stable hyperthyroidism: 13-signature model gave under 90% sensitivity, 75% to 83% specificity. Sensitivity of approximately 70% and specificity of 72% to 85% were achieved by the model that predicted ophthalmopathy progression.

CDR3 regions of TCR beta were amplified from RNA transcripts. An initial RT-PCR round employing HTBI primers preceded a second-round multiplex PCR. Each CDR3 protein gets one entry after TCRdb re-called the multiplex PCR reads with MiXCR. The sample gives hundreds of thousands of distinct CDR3 sequences, less than 55% of which show up once; around 47% is in the top ten. The chain has TRBV13 and TRBJ2-7, with TRBD2 identical over 10 bases. This TCR came from an adult man with Graves' ophthalmopathy. Material for sequencing was peripheral blood. The CDR3 nucleotides are TGTGCCAGCAGTTCGTGGACTAGCGGCTTGTCCTACGAGCAGTACTTC. As protein: CASSSWTSGLSYEQYF.